This T cell receptor (beta chain) appears in the sequencing data of a study of graft-versus-host responses after intestinal transplantation. Overall study: Recipients got multivisceral, liver-intestinal, or isolated intestinal transplants.

Sequencing was performed with immunoSEQ multiplex PCR; in TCRdb, only in-frame clones are kept and a portion is missing. Among tens of thousands of clones, approximately 94% were seen once, and the ten largest hold approximately 0.2%. Regarding the study as a whole: The authors found GvH clones in recipient marrow, some appearing first in ileum or blood.

J was trimmed by 6 bases and V by 2 bases; bases with no gene match: 2. Germline V gene sequence: CDR1 MDHEN, CDR2 SYDVKM. The CDR3 totals 14 residues. With regard to this clone: Antigen: not known.

The sequenced sample was unstimulated CD4+ T cells sorted from spleen or lymph node cells, obtained before transplant. This clonotype was sampled from a human donor who was the organ donor for an intestinal transplant. V gene TRBV28 combines with J gene TRBJ2-1, with TRBD2 matching 9 bases. This CDR3 is CASSLAGGGNEQFF. Here the CDR3 DNA reads TGTGCCAGCAGTTTAGCGGGGGGGGGCAATGAGCAGTTCTTC.